Listed here are 15 T cell receptor beta chains from one sample, sequenced in a study of cytomegalovirus exposure and HLA in healthy donors. PCR amplification relied on 60 Vbeta primers (plus 13 Jbeta primers). The data were produced by immunoSEQ multiplex PCR, yet TCRdb's version contains in-frame clones alone and is incomplete. The table shows 110,000 or so clones, with roughly 70% occurring only once. Sequenced: PBMCs. Receptor source: a man younger than 35 in good health and CMV-seropositive.

J is TRBJ2-2 and V is TRBV11-3; unclear D gene. Trimming pared 5 bases from V and 2 bases from J, leaving 12 bases between. Per the germline V gene, CDR1 is SGHNT and CDR2 is YENEEA. This CDR3 contains 15 residues. The CDR3 region is CASSPFGANTGELFF. Written as DNA, the CDR3 is TGTGCCAGCAGCCCCTTCGGAGCCAACACCGGGGAGCTGTTTTTT.

This sequence joins TRBV2 and TRBJ2-1, with D uncertain. Trimming stripped 0 bases from V and 4 bases from J, with 7 bases between. The germline V gene encodes CDR1 SNHLY and CDR2 FYNNEI. This CDR3 has 14 amino acids. The DNA of the CDR3 is TGTGCCAGCAGTGAAGCGCCCGGGTACAATGAGCAGTTCTTC. Translated: CASSEAPGYNEQFF.

This clone was recorded a few times. The DNA of the CDR3 is TGTGCCAGCAGCTTGGGAGCGAAGCCCAATGAGCAGTTCTTC. As protein: CASSLGAKPNEQFF. This rearrangement joins TRBV5-6 to TRBJ2-1; D ambiguous. There are 14 residues in the CDR3. Germline V lookup: CDR1 SGHDT, CDR2 YYEEEE. Trimming took 0 bases from V and 6 from J, leaving 10 bases between them.

This chain uses TRBV19 with TRBJ2-3, with a weak D call TRBD1 (6 bases). Trimming left V 5 bases short and J 0 bases short, with 9 bases between. The CDR3 length is 14 residues. Per germline, CDR1 LNHDA and CDR2 SQIVND (reference sequence). The CDR3 bases are TGTGCCAGTAGTGTACAGGGTAGCACAGATACGCAGTATTTT. Protein sequence: CASSVQGSTDTQYF.

The rearrangement uses TRBV5-6 and TRBJ1-3, with D uncertain. The V end was cut by 0 bases, the J end by 0 bases, with 13 bases between. Germline V gene data show CDR1 as SGHDT and CDR2 as YYEEEE. This CDR3 contains 17 residues. The CDR3 sequence: CASSLEGARPSGNTIYF. Here the CDR3 DNA reads TGTGCCAGCAGCTTGGAAGGAGCAAGGCCCTCTGGAAACACCATATATTTT.

V and J are TRBV6-5 and TRBJ1-2, with 10 bases matching TRBD1. The CDR3 contains 16 residues. Germline CDR1 and CDR2: MNHEY and SVGAGI. V trimming: 0 bases; J trimming: 5 bases; junction bases outside the gene matches: 6. The CDR3 region is CASSYSGGQGGYGYTF. In nucleotides, the CDR3 is TGTGCCAGCAGTTACTCGGGCGGACAGGGGGGATATGGCTACACCTTC.

V usage is TRBV5-8 and J usage is TRBJ2-1, with D hard to call. CDR1 is SGHTS, CDR2 YDEGEE, per germline. This CDR3 is built from 12 residues. V was trimmed by 0 bases and J by 9 bases, leaving 7 bases between them. The CDR3 nucleotides read TGTGCCAGCAGCTTGGCCTCGGGTGAGCAGTTCTTC. This gives the protein CASSLASGEQFF.

The CDR3 DNA follows: TGCGCCAGCAGCCAAACTTACACCGGGGAGCTGTTTTTT. Amino acid sequence: CASSQTYTGELFF. The V call is TRBV5-1, the J call TRBJ2-2; D remains unclear. The germline V gene has CDR1 SGHRS and CDR2 YFSETQ. The V end was cut by 4 bases, the J end by 3 bases, with 7 bases between. The CDR3 runs to 13 residues.

There are a few counts of this clone. The chain combines TRBV7-9 with TRBJ1-1; D ambiguous. Germline V gives CDR1 SEHNR, CDR2 FQNEAQ (reference sequence). Trimming took 6 bases from V and 1 from J, leaving 18 bases between them. The CDR3 runs 16 residues. The CDR3 sequence is CASRLTPIVSNTEAFF. In DNA form, the CDR3 reads TGTGCCAGCAGGTTAACCCCGATAGTTTCGAACACTGAAGCTTTCTTT.

The table lists this clone with many counts. This rearrangement joins TRBV6-6 to TRBJ2-2; unclear D gene. Germline V lookup: CDR1 MNHNY, CDR2 SVGAGI (reference sequence). V was trimmed by 8 bases and J by 7 bases, leaving 8 bases between them. The CDR3 runs 11 residues. CDR3 sequence: CASFHGGELFF. The CDR3 region has the DNA TGTGCCAGCTTCCACGGCGGGGAGCTGTTTTTT.

The chain links TRBV6-1 to TRBJ1-3; no definite D call. Between the trimmed V and J ends, which lost 2 bases and 0 bases, there was a span of 8 bases. This CDR3 has 15 amino acids. The germline V gene encodes CDR1 MNHNS and CDR2 SASEGT. DNA for the CDR3: TGTGCCAGCAGTGAAAAGTCGCGCTCTGGAAACACCATATATTTT. It codes for CASSEKSRSGNTIYF.

The genes are TRBV6-1 and TRBJ2-2, with 7 bases identical to TRBD1. Germline CDR1 MNHNS, CDR2 SASEGT. The CDR3 has 15 residues. With 8 bases clipped from V and 3 bases from J, the junction kept 9 bases outside the gene matches. CDR3 DNA: TGTGCCAGCCGCACAGGGGTCCCCCACACCGGGGAGCTGTTTTTT. Translation: CASRTGVPHTGELFF.

The CDR3 reads CASSLRGRTPEKLFF. In DNA form, the CDR3 reads TGTGCCAGCAGCTTAAGAGGGAGAACGCCTGAAAAACTGTTTTTT. V is TRBV11-3 and J is TRBJ1-4; D ambiguous. CDR1 and CDR2 from the germline V gene are SGHNT and YENEEA. There are 15 residues in the CDR3. V lost 2 bases, J lost 7 bases, and 14 bases lay in between.

The chain has TRBV10-2 and TRBJ1-1, with unresolved D. V was shortened by 7 bases and J by 3 bases, with 12 bases between the two germline ends. Germline V gene lookup returns CDR1 WSHSY and CDR2 SAAADI. The length of the CDR3 is 13 residues. DNA for the CDR3: TGCGCCAGCAATGGGCAGTCCTACACTGAAGCTTTCTTT. Protein: CASNGQSYTEAFF.

CDR3 sequence: CASSQDLFRRDTQYF. In DNA form, the CDR3 reads TGTGCCAGCAGCCAAGATCTTTTTCGGAGGGATACGCAGTATTTT. The V call is TRBV14, the J call TRBJ2-3; tentatively, D is TRBD2 (5 bases). Trimming removed 0 bases at V and 6 bases at J, with 13 bases between. The germline V gene encodes CDR1 SGHDN and CDR2 FVKESK. CDR3 size: 15 residues.